The rows below give T cell receptor beta chains drawn from one sample of a study of T-cell reconstitution after alpha-beta-depleted transplantation in children. TCRdb used MiXCR to reprocess the PCR reads, holding one entry per CDR3 protein. The data hold 200,000 to 250,000 distinct CDR3 sequences, with about 8.2% observed a single time. Sequenced material: PBMCs, mostly from graft donor cells, taken 360 days after TCRalphabeta/CD19-depleted stem cell transplant. These receptor sequences come from a male patient between 2 and 15 years old who had a stem cell transplant for acute myeloid leukemia, so the T cells may come from the graft donor. Both conserved end residues are part of each CDR3. The D gene is left open where the match is weak. Clone size is stated in some rows and not others, as once, few, many or a class when expanded.

cdr3_nt cdr3_aa j_call clone_size v_call d_call
TGTGCCTCCCCTCGGGGGCAGTCCTCTAACTATGGCTACACCTTC CASPRGQSSNYGYTF TRBJ1-2 many TRBV12-3/TRBV12-4 -
TGCGCCAGCAGCTTGGCCCAGCGGGAGGGCTACGAGCAGTACTTC CASSLAQREGYEQYF TRBJ2-7 many TRBV5-1 TRBD2
TGTGCCAGCAGCCTCGCTAGCGGGTCCTCCTACAATGAGCAGTTCTTC CASSLASGSSYNEQFF TRBJ2-1 many TRBV11-3 TRBD2
TGCAGCGTGAGGGGACAGGGGAGTGAAAAACTGTTTTTT CSVRGQGSEKLFF TRBJ1-4 many TRBV29-1 TRBD1
TGCGCCAGCAGCTACACAGGGGGAGGGATGTCCTACAATGAGCAGTTCTTC CASSYTGGGMSYNEQFF TRBJ2-1 - TRBV5-1 -
TGCAGTGCCCGGGGGGAACTGAACACTGAAGCTTTCTTT CSARGELNTEAFF TRBJ1-1 many TRBV20-1 -
TGTGCCAGCAGCTTTGTGAGGGACGAGCAGTACTTC CASSFVRDEQYF TRBJ2-7 - TRBV7-8 -
TGTGCCAGCAGCTTAAGGAAACCCCGGGCCACTGAAGCTTTCTTT CASSLRKPRATEAFF TRBJ1-1 many TRBV7-3 -
TGCAGCGTTGTACGACAGGGGAGCTCCTACGAGCAGTACTTC CSVVRQGSSYEQYF TRBJ2-7 few TRBV29-1 TRBD1
TGTGCCAGCAATCTTACCCCCCCCCGGGAGCTGTTTTTT CASNLTPPRELFF TRBJ2-2 few TRBV12-3/TRBV12-4 -
TGTGCCAGCAGTTTCTCACAGGTCAATCAGCCCCAGCATTTT CASSFSQVNQPQHF TRBJ1-5 - TRBV12-3/TRBV12-4 -
TGTGCCATCAGGGAGAATGGTCGGTTGGAGCAGTACTTC CAIRENGRLEQYF TRBJ2-7 many TRBV10-3 -
TGTGCCAGCAGCGTAGTAGCGGGGCCTAACAATGAGCAGTTCTTC CASSVVAGPNNEQFF TRBJ2-1 few TRBV9 TRBD2
TGTGCCAGCAGCTTGGTTGGACAGGGGGCTTACAATGAGCAGTTCTTC CASSLVGQGAYNEQFF TRBJ2-1 many TRBV5-4 TRBD1
TGTGCCACCAGTCGGACTAGCGGGAACAATGAGCAGTTCTTC CATSRTSGNNEQFF TRBJ2-1 many TRBV24-1 TRBD2
TGCAGTGCTAGTCTGCACGGGGGGGCCGGGAATGAGCAGTTCTTC CSASLHGGAGNEQFF TRBJ2-1 - TRBV20-1 TRBD2
TGCAGTGCTAGCCGAATCGAGCAAGGATTCAACACTGAAGCTTTCTTT CSASRIEQGFNTEAFF TRBJ1-1 - TRBV20-1 -
TGCAGTGCTAAGAGCAGGGGGAACACCGGGGAGCTGTTTTTT CSAKSRGNTGELFF TRBJ2-2 many TRBV20-1 -
TGCAGTGCCTCAGGGAGTCCCTCCTACGAGCAGTACTTC CSASGSPSYEQYF TRBJ2-7 few TRBV20-1 -
TGTGCCATCAGTGAGCGGGTGGGGGGAGCGGGGGACAATGAGCAGTTCTTC CAISERVGGAGDNEQFF TRBJ2-1 - TRBV10-3 TRBD2
TGTGCCAGCAGCTGGGACAACCAAGAGACCCAGTACTTC CASSWDNQETQYF TRBJ2-5 few TRBV11-2 -
TGTGCCAGCAGCCAAGCGGGGGACAATGAGCAGTTCTTC CASSQAGDNEQFF TRBJ2-1 many TRBV3-1 -